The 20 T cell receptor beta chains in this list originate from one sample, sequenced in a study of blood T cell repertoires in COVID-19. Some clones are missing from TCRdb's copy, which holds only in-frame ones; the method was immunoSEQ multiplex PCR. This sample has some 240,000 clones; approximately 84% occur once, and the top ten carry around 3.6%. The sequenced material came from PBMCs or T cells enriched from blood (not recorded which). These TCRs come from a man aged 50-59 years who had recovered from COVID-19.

For the CDR3, the DNA is TGTGCCAGCAGCTTAGGATCGGCAGGGTATGGCGGGGAGCTGTTTTTT. Residues: CASSLGSAGYGGELFF. The rearrangement uses TRBV7-8 and TRBJ2-2, with a weak D call TRBD1 (5 bases). Germline-derived CDR1 and CDR2 are SGHVS and FQNEAQ. V lost 1 base to trimming and J lost 7 bases, with 16 bases between them. The CDR3 spans 16 residues.

The CDR3 region is CASSSPAGYRGNTEAFF. The CDR3 DNA follows: TGCGCCAGCAGCTCCCCGGCGGGATACCGAGGGAACACTGAAGCTTTCTTT. This rearrangement joins TRBV5-1 to TRBJ1-1; D is unclear. This CDR3 has 17 amino acids. Germline CDR1 is SGHRS and CDR2 is YFSETQ. Trimming took off 3 bases at V and 1 base at J, with 19 bases between the two ends.

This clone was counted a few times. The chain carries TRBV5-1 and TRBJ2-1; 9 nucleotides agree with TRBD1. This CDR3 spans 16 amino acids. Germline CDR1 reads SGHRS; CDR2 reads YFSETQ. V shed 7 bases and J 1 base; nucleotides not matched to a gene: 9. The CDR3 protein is CASSARDRVSYNEQFF. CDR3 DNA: TGCGCCAGCTCCGCCCGGGACAGGGTATCCTACAATGAGCAGTTCTTC.

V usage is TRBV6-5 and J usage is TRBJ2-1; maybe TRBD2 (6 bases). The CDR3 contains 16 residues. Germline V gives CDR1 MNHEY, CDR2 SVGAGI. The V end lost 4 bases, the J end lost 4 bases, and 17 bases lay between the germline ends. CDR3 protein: CASSSRGSGKYNEQFF. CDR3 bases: TGTGCCAGCAGTTCTCGGGGGAGCGGCAAGTACAATGAGCAGTTCTTC.

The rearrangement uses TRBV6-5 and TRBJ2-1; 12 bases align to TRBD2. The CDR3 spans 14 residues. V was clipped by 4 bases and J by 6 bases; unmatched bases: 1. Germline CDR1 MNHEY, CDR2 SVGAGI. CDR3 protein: CASSSGLAGNEQFF. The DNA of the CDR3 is TGTGCCAGCAGTTCGGGACTAGCGGGCAATGAGCAGTTCTTC.

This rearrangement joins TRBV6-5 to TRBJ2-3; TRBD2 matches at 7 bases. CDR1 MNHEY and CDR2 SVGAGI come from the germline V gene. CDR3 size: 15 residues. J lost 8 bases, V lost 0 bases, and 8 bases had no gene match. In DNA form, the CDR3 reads TGTGCCAGCAGTTACTCGAGCGGGACCCCGGGTACGCAGTATTTT. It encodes CASSYSSGTPGTQYF.

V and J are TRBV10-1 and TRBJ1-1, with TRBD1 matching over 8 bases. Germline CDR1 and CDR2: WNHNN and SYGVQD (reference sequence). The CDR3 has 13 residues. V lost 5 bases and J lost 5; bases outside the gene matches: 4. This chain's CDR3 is CASSIQGDTEAFF. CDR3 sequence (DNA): TGCGCCAGCAGTATACAGGGGGATACTGAAGCTTTCTTT.

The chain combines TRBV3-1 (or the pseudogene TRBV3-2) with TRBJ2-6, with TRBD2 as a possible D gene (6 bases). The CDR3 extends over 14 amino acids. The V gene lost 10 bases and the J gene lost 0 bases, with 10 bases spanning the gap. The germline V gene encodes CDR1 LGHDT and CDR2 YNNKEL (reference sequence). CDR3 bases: TGTGCCACAGGGACTCACTCTGGGGCCAACGTCCTGACTTTC. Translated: CATGTHSGANVLTF.

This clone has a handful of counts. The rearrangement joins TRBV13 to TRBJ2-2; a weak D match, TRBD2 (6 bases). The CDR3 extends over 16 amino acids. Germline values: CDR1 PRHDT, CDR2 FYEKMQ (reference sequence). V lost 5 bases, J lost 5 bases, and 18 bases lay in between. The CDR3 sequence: CASSAQPSGRTGELFF. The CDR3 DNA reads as TGTGCCAGCAGCGCACAGCCTTCGGGGAGGACCGGGGAGCTGTTTTTT.

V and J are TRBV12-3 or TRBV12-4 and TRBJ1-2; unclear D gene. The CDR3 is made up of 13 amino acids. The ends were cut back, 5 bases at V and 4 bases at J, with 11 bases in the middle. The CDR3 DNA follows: TGTGCCAGCAGTCTTCAGGCAAGCTATGGCTACACCTTC. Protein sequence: CASSLQASYGYTF.

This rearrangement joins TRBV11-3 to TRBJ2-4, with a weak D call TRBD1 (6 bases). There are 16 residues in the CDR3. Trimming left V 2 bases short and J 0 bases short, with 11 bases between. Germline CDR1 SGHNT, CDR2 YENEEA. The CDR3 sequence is CASSLRGTLAKNIQYF. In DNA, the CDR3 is TGTGCCAGCAGCTTAAGGGGGACCTTAGCCAAAAACATTCAGTACTTC.

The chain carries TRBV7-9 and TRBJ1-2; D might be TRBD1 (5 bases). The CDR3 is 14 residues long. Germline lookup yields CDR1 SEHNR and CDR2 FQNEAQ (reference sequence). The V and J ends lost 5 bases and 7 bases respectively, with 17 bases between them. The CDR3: CASSPGQEHVGYTF. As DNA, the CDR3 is TGTGCCAGCAGCCCCGGACAAGAACATGTTGGCTACACCTTC.

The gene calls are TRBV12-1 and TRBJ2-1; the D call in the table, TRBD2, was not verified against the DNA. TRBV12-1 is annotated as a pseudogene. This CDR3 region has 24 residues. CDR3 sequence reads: CASSARRQGPGLAGGPGSYNEQFF. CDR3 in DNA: TGTGCCAGCAGCGCCCGACGACAGGGCCCGGGACTAGCGGGGGGGCCGGGATCCTACAATGAGCAGTTCTTC.

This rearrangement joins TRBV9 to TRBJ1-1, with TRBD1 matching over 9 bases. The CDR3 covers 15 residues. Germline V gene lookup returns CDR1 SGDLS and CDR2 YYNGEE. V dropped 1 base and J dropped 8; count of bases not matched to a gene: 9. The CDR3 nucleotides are TGTGCCAGCAGCGTAACACAGGGGGCAGGGGCGGAAGCTTTCTTT. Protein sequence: CASSVTQGAGAEAFF.

In DNA form, the CDR3 reads TGTGCCAGCAGCTTAGGCTGGCGGCTAGGCACTGAAGCTTTCTTT. It specifies CASSLGWRLGTEAFF. V gene TRBV7-2 combines with J gene TRBJ1-1; D unresolved. Trimming left V 1 base short and J 4 bases short, with 13 bases between. CDR3 size: 15 residues. Germline CDR1 SGHTA, CDR2 FQGNSA.

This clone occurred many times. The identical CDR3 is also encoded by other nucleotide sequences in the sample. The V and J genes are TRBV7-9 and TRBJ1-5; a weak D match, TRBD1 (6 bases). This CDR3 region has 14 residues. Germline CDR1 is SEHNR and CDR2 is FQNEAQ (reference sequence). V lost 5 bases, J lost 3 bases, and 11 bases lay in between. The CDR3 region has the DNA TGTGCCAGCAGCCCGACAGGTTCCAATCAGCCCCAGCATTTT. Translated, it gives CASSPTGSNQPQHF.

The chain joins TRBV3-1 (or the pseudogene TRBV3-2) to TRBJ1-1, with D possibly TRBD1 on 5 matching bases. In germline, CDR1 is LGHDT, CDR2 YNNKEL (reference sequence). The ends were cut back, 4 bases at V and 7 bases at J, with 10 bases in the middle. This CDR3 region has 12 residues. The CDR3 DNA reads TGTGCCAGCAGCCGGGGGGACCGTGAAGCTTTCTTT. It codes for CASSRGDREAFF.

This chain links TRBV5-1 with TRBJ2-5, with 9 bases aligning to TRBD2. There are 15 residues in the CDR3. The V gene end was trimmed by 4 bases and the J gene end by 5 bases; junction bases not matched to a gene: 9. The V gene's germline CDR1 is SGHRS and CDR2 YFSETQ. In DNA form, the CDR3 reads TGCGCCAGCAGCCCGGGCGGGGGGGCACAGGAGACCCAGTACTTC. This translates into CASSPGGGAQETQYF. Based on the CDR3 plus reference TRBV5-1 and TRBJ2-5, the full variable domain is KAGVTQTPRYLIKTRGQQVTLSCSPISGHRSVSWYQQTPGQGLQFLFEYFSETQRNKGNFPGRFSGRQFSNSRSEMNVSTLELGDSALYLCASSPGGGAQETQYFGPGTRLLVL.

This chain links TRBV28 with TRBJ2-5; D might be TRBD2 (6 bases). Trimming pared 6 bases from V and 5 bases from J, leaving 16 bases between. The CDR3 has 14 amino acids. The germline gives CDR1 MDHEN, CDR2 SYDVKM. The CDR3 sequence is CASSSLGGRETQYF. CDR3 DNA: TGTGCCAGCAGCAGTTTGGGGGGTAGGGAGACCCAGTACTTC.

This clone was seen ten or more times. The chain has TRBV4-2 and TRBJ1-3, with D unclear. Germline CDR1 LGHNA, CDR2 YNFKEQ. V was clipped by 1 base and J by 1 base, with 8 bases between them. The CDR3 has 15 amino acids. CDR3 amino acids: CASSQASLSGNTIYF. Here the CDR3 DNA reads TGTGCCAGCAGCCAAGCGTCCCTGTCTGGAAACACCATATATTTT.